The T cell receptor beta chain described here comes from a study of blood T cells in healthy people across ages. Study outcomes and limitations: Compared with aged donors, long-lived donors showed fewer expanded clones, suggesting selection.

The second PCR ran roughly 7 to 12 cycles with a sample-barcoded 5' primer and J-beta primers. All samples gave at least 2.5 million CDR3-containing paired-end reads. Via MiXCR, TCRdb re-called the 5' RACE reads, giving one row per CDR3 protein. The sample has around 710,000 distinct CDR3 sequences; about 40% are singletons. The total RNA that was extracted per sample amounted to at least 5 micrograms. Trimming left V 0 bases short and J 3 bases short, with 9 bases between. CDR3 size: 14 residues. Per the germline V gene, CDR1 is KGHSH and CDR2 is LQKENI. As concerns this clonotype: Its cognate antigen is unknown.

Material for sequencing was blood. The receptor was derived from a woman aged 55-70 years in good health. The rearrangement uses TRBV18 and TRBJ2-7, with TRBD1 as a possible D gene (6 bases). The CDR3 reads CASSPPATGYEQYF. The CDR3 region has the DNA TGTGCCAGCTCACCACCAGCGACAGGCTACGAGCAGTACTTC.